Sequencing of this T cell receptor (beta chain) was carried out in a study of cytomegalovirus exposure and HLA in healthy donors. Study in general: Earlier sequencing of some 190 million T cells yielded fewer than 140 million unique TCR beta sequences. Of the donors genotyped, about 390 in all, about 80% fell in the Caucasian-associated ancestry cluster.

PCR involved 60 Vbeta and 13 Jbeta primers. Measured with immunoSEQ multiplex PCR; TCRdb has only the in-frame clones, and not every one. The sample consists of over 100,000 clones, around four fifths of them appearing once. What was sequenced was PBMCs. The TCR was taken from a male donor in good health and CMV-seronegative.

The CDR3 DNA follows: TGCGCCAACGCCATCCGGGACAGGGGGCTCAGCACTGAAGCTTTCTTT. Translating it yields CANAIRDRGLSTEAFF. This sequence joins TRBV10-1 and TRBJ1-1; TRBD1 aligns across 12 bases. The length of the CDR3 is 16 residues. From germline, CDR1 is WNHNN and CDR2 SYGVQD (reference sequence). Losses at the gene ends were 10 bases for V and 4 bases for J; bases not matched to a gene: 13.